The T cell receptor (beta chain) described here comes from a study of T cell changes during pregnancy in multiple sclerosis. The CDR3 covers 13 residues. Looked up from germline, CDR1 is LNHDA and CDR2 is SQIVND (reference sequence). Trimming stripped 11 bases from V and 3 bases from J, with 16 bases between. Method: immunoSEQ multiplex PCR; TCRdb's copy keeps in-frame clones and lacks some. The profile shows 28,000 or so clones, about 90% of them singletons. The chain is built from TRBV19 and TRBJ1-1; D possibly corresponds to TRBD1 (5 bases). The clonotype was recovered from a female donor with multiple sclerosis, enrolled in a pregnancy study. The sample consisted of CD8+ T cells from peripheral blood mononuclear cells, taken in the second trimester of pregnancy. CDR3: CASDVGHHTEAFF. The DNA of the CDR3 is TGTGCCTCCGATGTCGGACATCACACTGAAGCTTTCTTT.